This T cell receptor (beta chain) emerged from a study of cytomegalovirus exposure and HLA in healthy donors. Study-level points and caveats: The productive fraction for most TCR beta V segments was about 87% or about 30% in an earlier analysis. Several of the most significant clusters were apparently associated with common viral pathogens in a later analysis. Presence/absence results assume similar sequencing depth per donor, which may not hold. Rare sequences made up most TCRs, while some public TCRs were found in many donors.

About this clone: What it recognizes is unknown.

PCR used 60 Vbeta primers and 13 Jbeta primers. The assay was immunoSEQ multiplex PCR, and TCRdb's table has in-frame clones only and misses some. The table has 180,000 or so clones, over 60% seen once. Germline V CDR1 and CDR2: MNHNS, SASEGT. The CDR3 extends over 15 amino acids. V dropped 3 bases and J dropped 6 bases, with 14 bases sitting between them. Input material: PBMCs. The origin of this receptor is a man aged 18 to 30 in good health and CMV-seronegative. The genes are TRBV6-1 and TRBJ2-2, with a tentative D call TRBD1 (6 bases). This CDR3 is CASSERGGRAGELFF. The DNA for the CDR3 is TGTGCCAGCAGTGAGCGAGGGGGAAGGGCCGGGGAGCTGTTTTTT.